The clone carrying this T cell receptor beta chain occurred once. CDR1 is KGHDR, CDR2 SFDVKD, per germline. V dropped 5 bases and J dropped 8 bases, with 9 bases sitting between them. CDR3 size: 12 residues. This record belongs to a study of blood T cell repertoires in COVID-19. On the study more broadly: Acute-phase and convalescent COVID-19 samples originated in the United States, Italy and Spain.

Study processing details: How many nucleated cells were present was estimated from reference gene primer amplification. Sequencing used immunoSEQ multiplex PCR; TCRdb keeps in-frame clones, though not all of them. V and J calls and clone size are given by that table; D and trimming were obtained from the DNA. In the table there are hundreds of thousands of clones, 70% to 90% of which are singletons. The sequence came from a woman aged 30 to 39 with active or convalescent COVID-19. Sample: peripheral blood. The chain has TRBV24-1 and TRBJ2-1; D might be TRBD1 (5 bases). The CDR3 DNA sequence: TGTGCCACCAGTGGCCTAGGGGATGAGCAGTTCTTC. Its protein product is CATSGLGDEQFF.